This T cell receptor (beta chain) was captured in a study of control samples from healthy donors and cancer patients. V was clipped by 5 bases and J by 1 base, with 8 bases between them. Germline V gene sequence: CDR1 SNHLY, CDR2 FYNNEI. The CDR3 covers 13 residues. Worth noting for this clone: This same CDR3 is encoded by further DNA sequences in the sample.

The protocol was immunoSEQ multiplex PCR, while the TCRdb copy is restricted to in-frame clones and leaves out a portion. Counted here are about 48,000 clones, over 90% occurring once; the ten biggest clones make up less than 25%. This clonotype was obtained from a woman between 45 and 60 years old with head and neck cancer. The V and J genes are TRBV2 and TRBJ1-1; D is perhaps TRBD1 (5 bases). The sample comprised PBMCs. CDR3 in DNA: TGTGCCAGCAGTTACAGGCCGAACACTGAAGCTTTCTTT. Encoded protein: CASSYRPNTEAFF.